These 14 T cell receptor beta chains were sequenced from one sample in a study of blood T cell repertoires in COVID-19. The protocol was immunoSEQ multiplex PCR, while the TCRdb copy is restricted to in-frame clones and leaves out a portion. The sample includes some 390,000 clones, approximately 89% of them seen just once. The sequenced sample consisted of peripheral blood. The receptors were sampled from a woman aged 40 to 50 with COVID-19, enrolled during active disease.

The V and J genes are TRBV27 and TRBJ1-1; 8 bases align to TRBD1. Per germline, CDR1 MNHEY and CDR2 SMNVEV (reference sequence). CDR3 length: 15 amino acids. J gave up 1 base and V 6 bases, and 7 bases lay outside the gene matches. The CDR3 DNA reads as TGTGCCAGCAGGGGTCGGACAGGGAAGAACACTGAAGCTTTCTTT. Amino acids: CASRGRTGKNTEAFF.

The rearrangement links TRBV9 to TRBJ2-2; TRBD2 might be the D (7 bases). Trimming cost V 2 bases and J 5 bases, with 16 bases left between them. Germline loops: CDR1 SGDLS, CDR2 YYNGEE. This CDR3 has 16 amino acids. CDR3 region: CASSVAVGGRTGELFF. The DNA for the CDR3 is TGTGCCAGCAGCGTGGCAGTCGGGGGGCGGACCGGGGAGCTGTTTTTT.

This chain uses TRBV28 with TRBJ1-2, with D unclear. Germline values: CDR1 MDHEN, CDR2 SYDVKM. Trimming removed 7 bases from V and 4 bases from J, with 19 bases in between. CDR3 size: 15 residues. CDR3 amino acids: CASTGLAAGFYGYTF. Here the CDR3 DNA reads TGTGCCAGCACTGGTCTCGCGGCGGGCTTCTATGGCTACACCTTC.

About this clone itself: Other nucleotide sequences in the sample specify the same CDR3. The V and J genes are TRBV5-1 and TRBJ1-1; possibly TRBD1 for D (6 bases). There are 13 residues in the CDR3. Germline assignment: CDR1 SGHRS and CDR2 YFSETQ. With 0 bases removed from V and 8 bases from J, the gap between germline ends came to 11 bases. CDR3 in DNA: TGCGCCAGCAGCTTGGGGTCGGGGGGCGAAGCTTTCTTT. This gives the protein CASSLGSGGEAFF.

Only a few counts were recorded for this clone. The same CDR3 can be traced to other DNA sequences in this sample. This rearrangement joins TRBV6-2 or TRBV6-3 to TRBJ2-3, with 13 nucleotides matching TRBD2. V trimming: 3 bases; J trimming: 4 bases; junction bases outside the gene matches: 1. The CDR3 covers 15 residues. Germline CDR1 and CDR2: MNHEY and SVGEGT. CDR3 bases: TGTGCCAGCAGTTATACTAGCGGGGGGGCAGATACGCAGTATTTT. Protein: CASSYTSGGADTQYF.

This clone occurred once. The rearrangement links TRBV5-1 to TRBJ1-4; TRBD1 agrees at 9 bases. Germline trimming cut 3 bases from V and 10 bases from J; bases unmatched to any gene: 10. The germline gives CDR1 SGHRS, CDR2 YFSETQ. The CDR3 spans 15 residues. CDR3 coding DNA: TGCGCCAGCAGCTCCGAGGGACAGGGAGAGGCAAAACTGTTTTTT. Translated, it gives CASSSEGQGEAKLFF.

This chain links TRBV3-1 (or the pseudogene TRBV3-2) with TRBJ1-1; D is uncertain. Trimming cost V 0 bases and J 6 bases, with 14 bases left between them. This CDR3 comprises 15 residues. The germline CDR1 and CDR2 sequences are LGHDT and YNNKEL (reference sequence). The CDR3 DNA reads TGTGCCAGCAGCCAAGAGAACGGGGTCTGGGCTGAAGCTTTCTTT. Its translation is CASSQENGVWAEAFF.

The chain links TRBV9 to TRBJ1-6, with 7 bases matching TRBD1. This CDR3 spans 15 amino acids. Trimming removed 1 base from V and 5 bases from J; junction bases left unmatched: 3. Germline V gene sequence: CDR1 SGDLS, CDR2 YYNGEE. Here the CDR3 reads CASSVSRGDNSPLHF. CDR3 bases: TGTGCCAGCAGCGTATCCAGGGGGGATAATTCACCCCTCCACTTT.

The chain is built from TRBV6-2 or TRBV6-3 and TRBJ1-5; D not resolved. This CDR3 spans 13 amino acids. Trimming took off 1 base at V and 7 bases at J, with 8 bases between the two ends. Germline assignment: CDR1 MNHEY and CDR2 SVGEGT. CDR3 loop: CASSYWSQQPQHF. CDR3 DNA sequence: TGTGCCAGCAGTTACTGGTCTCAGCAGCCCCAGCATTTT.

The V call is TRBV19, the J call TRBJ1-5; no firm D call. The CDR3 extends over 13 amino acids. Germline V lookup: CDR1 LNHDA, CDR2 SQIVND (reference sequence). Trimming left V 1 base short and J 4 bases short, with 5 bases between. CDR3 sequence: CASSIGANQPQHF. In DNA, the CDR3 is TGTGCCAGTAGTATAGGGGCTAATCAGCCCCAGCATTTT.

The chain links TRBV19 to TRBJ1-1, with TRBD1 as a possible D gene (5 bases). Trimming left V 3 bases short and J 6 bases short, with 14 bases between. Germline-derived CDR1 and CDR2 are LNHDA and SQIVND (reference sequence). The CDR3 extends over 14 amino acids. CDR3 sequence (DNA): TGTGCCAGTAGTATTCGTTGGCGGGGCGCTGAAGCTTTCTTT. This translates into CASSIRWRGAEAFF.

This clone was recorded once. This chain joins TRBV30 and TRBJ1-4; tentatively, D is TRBD1 (5 bases). This CDR3 comprises 14 residues. V was pared by 4 bases and J by 7 bases, with 16 bases between. CDR1 is GTSNPN, CDR2 SVGIG, per germline (reference sequence). CDR3: CAWNSGGGGEKLFF. CDR3 nucleotide sequence: TGTGCCTGGAATAGTGGCGGGGGGGGTGAAAAACTGTTTTTT.

The J gene is TRBJ2-1, the V gene TRBV7-2; perhaps TRBD2 as D (6 bases). CDR1 SGHTA and CDR2 FQGNSA come from the germline V gene. The germline V and J ends were trimmed by 1 base and 5 bases, with 9 bases remaining between them. The CDR3 covers 14 residues. The CDR3 DNA reads TGTGCCAGCAGCTTAGTTGGAGGGGACAATGAGCAGTTCTTC. Its translation: CASSLVGGDNEQFF.

The gene calls are TRBV10-3 and TRBJ1-1; 7 bases are a match to TRBD1. The CDR3 covers 15 residues. V shed 3 bases and J 5 bases; nucleotides not matched to a gene: 9. Germline CDR1 reads ENHRY; CDR2 reads SYGVKD. The CDR3: CAISEYTRQGTEAFF. The CDR3 coding sequence is TGTGCCATCAGTGAATACACACGACAGGGTACTGAAGCTTTCTTT.